Below, 6 T cell receptor beta chains from the same sample are listed, as sequenced in a study of Tregs in tolerant kidney transplant recipients. Measured with immunoSEQ multiplex PCR; TCRdb has only the in-frame clones, and not every one. The sample comprises roughly 66,000 clones, over 85% of which are singletons, and roughly 9.7% rests with the top ten. This specimen consisted of CD8+ T cells from blood, obtained before the transplant. The receptors derive from a human donor who received a combined kidney and bone marrow transplant.

The chain recombines TRBV19 with TRBJ2-7; 10 positions match TRBD1. The CDR3 has 15 amino acids. The V segment lost 3 bases and the J segment 3 bases; nucleotides outside the gene matches: 5. Germline values: CDR1 LNHDA, CDR2 SQIVND (reference sequence). CDR3 sequence: CASSIIGDRGYEQYF. Written as DNA, the CDR3 is TGTGCCAGTAGTATTATTGGGGACAGGGGCTACGAGCAGTACTTC. Full variable domain (remainder filled in from reference TRBV19 and TRBJ2-7): DGGITQSPKYLFRKEGQNVTLSCEQNLNHDAMYWYRQDPGQGLRLIYYSQIVNDFQKGDIAEGYSVSREKKESFPLTVTSAQKNPTAFYLCASSIIGDRGYEQYFGPGTRLTVT.

This rearrangement joins TRBV6-6 to TRBJ2-7, with a tentative D call TRBD1 (6 bases). Germline-derived CDR1 and CDR2 are MNHNY and SVGAGI (reference sequence). This CDR3 is 15 amino acids long. V lost 0 bases and J lost 0, with 9 bases in between. CDR3: CASSYSTGSSYEQYF. CDR3 DNA: TGTGCCAGCAGTTACTCAACAGGGAGCTCCTACGAGCAGTACTTC.

As DNA, the CDR3 is TGTGCCAGCAGCTTAGTGACAGGGGGTGGCTACACCTTC. Translated, it gives CASSLVTGGGYTF. The chain joins TRBV7-2 to TRBJ1-2; the match to TRBD1 covers 9 bases. The CDR3 spans 13 residues. V gave up 1 base and J gave up 7 bases; unmatched junction bases: 1. Germline V gene sequence: CDR1 SGHTA, CDR2 FQGNSA.

J is TRBJ1-2 and V is TRBV19, with TRBD1 matching 8 bases. The V segment lost 3 bases and the J segment 8 bases; nucleotides outside the gene matches: 14. The CDR3 runs to 16 residues. Germline V CDR1 and CDR2: LNHDA, SQIVND (reference sequence). CDR3 DNA: TGTGCCAGTAGTATTTATGTCGGCAGGGGGCCTAGCGGCTACACCTTC. Amino acid sequence: CASSIYVGRGPSGYTF.

The chain is built from TRBV28 and TRBJ1-2; D is perhaps TRBD1 (5 bases). Trimming stripped 6 bases from V and 0 bases from J, with 11 bases between. Looked up from germline, CDR1 is MDHEN and CDR2 is SYDVKM. The CDR3 length is 14 residues. CDR3 sequence (DNA): TGTGCCAGCAGCCCCGGGGGTACTAACTATGGCTACACCTTC. It specifies CASSPGGTNYGYTF.

This clone was detected only once. The V call is TRBV7-3, the J call TRBJ2-7, with D possibly matching TRBD1 (5 bases). V dropped 5 bases and J dropped 3 bases, with 11 bases sitting between them. Germline CDR1 and CDR2: SGHTA and FQGTGA. This CDR3 is 13 amino acids long. The CDR3 nucleotides read TGTGCCAGCAGCCCCACAGGACACTACGAGCAGTACTTC. Amino acid sequence: CASSPTGHYEQYF.